This is a list of T cell receptor beta chains from one sample in a study of T-cell reconstitution after alpha-beta-depleted transplantation in children. TCRdb re-called the PCR reads with MiXCR, one entry per CDR3 protein. The sample includes 610,000 or so distinct CDR3 sequences, around 27% of them seen just once. This sample comprised PBMCs, obtained before TCRalphabeta/CD19-depleted stem cell transplant. The receptors come from a boy under three years old with Wiskott-Aldrich syndrome, due to receive a stem cell transplant. Each CDR3 is given with its conserved first and last residue. The D gene is left open where the match is weak. A row's size may be missing; if present it is once, few, many or a size class.

J gene,clone size,D gene,V gene,CDR3 protein,CDR3 DNA
TRBJ2-2,-,-,TRBV24-1,CATSENRHTGELFF,TGTGCCACCAGTGAGAACAGACACACCGGGGAGCTGTTTTTT
TRBJ2-3,few,TRBD2,TRBV20-1,CSARVPLAGQITDTQYF,TGCAGTGCTAGAGTGCCACTAGCGGGCCAAATCACAGATACGCAGTATTTT
TRBJ1-5,-,TRBD1,TRBV10-3,CAISEAAGTGNNQPQHF,TGTGCCATCAGTGAGGCTGCCGGGACAGGGAACAATCAGCCCCAGCATTTT
TRBJ2-7,-,TRBD1,TRBV5-5,CASSLGPTRQGTTDEQYF,TGTGCCAGCAGCTTGGGCCCCACCCGACAGGGAACTACGGACGAGCAGTACTTC
TRBJ2-1,once,-,TRBV6-2/TRBV6-3,CASSYSGRYNEQFF,TGTGCCAGCAGTTACAGCGGGCGATACAATGAGCAGTTCTTC
TRBJ2-3,-,-,TRBV5-5,CASSLVGLGGTDTQYF,TGTGCCAGCAGCTTGGTGGGGCTCGGTGGCACAGATACGCAGTATTTT
TRBJ1-2,few,-,TRBV5-1,CASSLVAGDGGYTF,TGCGCCAGCAGCTTGGTTGCAGGGGACGGGGGCTACACCTTC
TRBJ1-6,-,-,TRBV12-3/TRBV12-4,CASSPPGLYNSPLHF,TGTGCCAGCAGTCCTCCGGGACTCTATAATTCACCCCTCCACTTT
TRBJ2-1,-,-,TRBV10-3,CAITAGPYNEQFF,TGTGCCATCACCGCAGGGCCCTACAATGAGCAGTTCTTC
TRBJ2-7,few,TRBD1,TRBV6-1,CASRLLQGIGYEQYF,TGTGCCAGCAGGCTCTTACAGGGGATCGGATACGAGCAGTACTTC
TRBJ2-3,-,TRBD1,TRBV18,CASSPRTGVGDTQYF,TGTGCCAGCTCACCCCGAACAGGGGTCGGGGATACGCAGTATTTT
TRBJ2-7,-,-,TRBV10-1,CASSLTPSNEQYF,TGCGCCAGCAGCCTAACCCCCTCCAACGAGCAGTACTTC
TRBJ1-3,many,-,TRBV5-1,CASSLGSSGNTIYF,TGCGCCAGCAGCTTGGGGAGCTCTGGAAACACCATATATTTT
TRBJ2-7,-,TRBD1,TRBV7-2,CASSSPLTGSYEQYF,TGTGCCAGCAGCTCTCCCTTGACAGGGAGCTACGAGCAGTACTTC
TRBJ2-1,few,TRBD2,TRBV29-1,CSVVWGTNEQFF,TGCAGCGTTGTATGGGGGACTAATGAACAGTTCTTC
TRBJ1-1,few,-,TRBV10-3,CAISERGNTEAFF,TGTGCCATCTCAGAGCGGGGGAACACTGAAGCTTTCTTT
TRBJ2-7,few,TRBD1,TRBV10-3,CAISESLGQSYEQYF,TGTGCCATCAGTGAGTCCCTGGGACAGAGCTACGAGCAGTACTTC
TRBJ2-5,-,TRBD1,TRBV28,CASELNRDRGLQETQYF,TGTGCCAGCGAACTTAACCGGGACAGGGGTCTGCAAGAGACCCAGTACTTC